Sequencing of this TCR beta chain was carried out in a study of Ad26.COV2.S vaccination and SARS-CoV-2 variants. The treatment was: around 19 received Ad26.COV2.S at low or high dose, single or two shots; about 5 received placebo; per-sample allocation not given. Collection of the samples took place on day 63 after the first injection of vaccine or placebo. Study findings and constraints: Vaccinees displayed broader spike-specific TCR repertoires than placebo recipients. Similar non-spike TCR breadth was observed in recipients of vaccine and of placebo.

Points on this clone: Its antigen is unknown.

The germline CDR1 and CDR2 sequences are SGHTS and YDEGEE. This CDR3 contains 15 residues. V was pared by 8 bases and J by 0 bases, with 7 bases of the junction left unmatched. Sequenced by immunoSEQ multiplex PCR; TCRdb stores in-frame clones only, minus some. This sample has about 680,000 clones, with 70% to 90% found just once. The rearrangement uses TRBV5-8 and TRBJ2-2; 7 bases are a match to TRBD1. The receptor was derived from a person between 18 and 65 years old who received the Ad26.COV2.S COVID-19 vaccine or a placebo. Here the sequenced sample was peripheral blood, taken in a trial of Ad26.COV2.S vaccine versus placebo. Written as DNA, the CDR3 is TGTGCCAGTACACGAGGGGGCGCGAACACCGGGGAGCTGTTTTTT. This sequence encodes CASTRGGANTGELFF.